Shown below are 14 T cell receptor beta chains from a single sample sequenced in a study of Ad26.COV2.S vaccination and SARS-CoV-2 variants (dated by TCRdb to about 2021). Libraries were constructed by the immunoSEQ multiplex PCR assay. TCRdb stores this immuneACCESS table with in-frame sequences only. Part of the clones is absent; in the studies checked, under half of the shortfall reflects unresolved V genes, and no reason is known for the rest. This sample comprises some 480,000 clones, 87% of them detected only once. In total, the top ten clones hold 9.5% to 15% of the sample. According to the study, the label for this sample's treatment or condition signals: 15 to 20 received Ad26.COV2.S at low or high dose, single or two shots; five or six received placebo; per-sample allocation not given. Repertoires of vaccine and placebo recipients were sequenced from samples taken on day 63 after the first injection.

The source was peripheral blood, collected in a trial of Ad26.COV2.S vaccine versus placebo. The receptors were gathered from a person aged 18-60 years who received the Ad26.COV2.S COVID-19 vaccine or a placebo.

In its sample, this clone was seen once. V and J are TRBV21-1 and TRBJ2-2; the table's D call TRBD2 went unverified against the DNA. TRBV21-1 is flagged as a pseudogene. The CDR3 length is 15 residues. CDR3 in DNA: TGTGCCAGCTCCCCCCCGGGACTAGCGGTCGGGGAGCTGTTTTTT. Translation gives CASSPPGLAVGELFF.

The chain recombines TRBV5-6 with TRBJ2-1; D is unclear. The CDR3 is 12 residues long. Germline assignment: CDR1 SGHDT and CDR2 YYEEEE. V lost 1 base and J lost 8, with 7 bases in between. The CDR3 loop is CASSLLSDEQFF. CDR3 DNA sequence: TGTGCCAGCAGCTTGTTGTCTGATGAGCAGTTCTTC.

The chain employs TRBV30 and TRBJ1-2; D is ambiguous. The ends were cut back, 0 bases at V and 4 bases at J, with 15 bases in the middle. Germline assignment: CDR1 GTSNPN and CDR2 SVGIG (reference sequence). This CDR3 is 15 amino acids long. CDR3 residues: CAWSVRPGARYGYTF. The DNA for the CDR3 is TGTGCCTGGAGTGTACGTCCGGGCGCTCGCTATGGCTACACCTTC.

This chain connects TRBV5-1 to TRBJ2-2, with D possibly matching TRBD1 (6 bases). The CDR3 runs to 15 residues. Germline loops: CDR1 SGHRS, CDR2 YFSETQ. V lost 4 bases and J lost 6, with 16 bases in between. The CDR3: CASSRDTGTAGELFF. The CDR3 DNA follows: TGCGCCAGCAGCCGAGATACAGGGACGGCCGGGGAGCTGTTTTTT.

The V call is TRBV10-3, the J call TRBJ2-1; TRBD2 might be the D (6 bases). Germline CDR1 ENHRY, CDR2 SYGVKD. V was trimmed by 4 bases and J by 10 bases, leaving 20 bases between them. This CDR3 has 15 residues. CDR3 loop: CAISAPSVLGAEQFF. The CDR3 DNA follows: TGTGCCATCAGTGCTCCTAGCGTCCTCGGCGCGGAGCAGTTCTTC.

The chain employs TRBV12-5 and TRBJ1-2, with TRBD1 identical over 9 bases. Losses at the gene ends were 1 base for V and 14 bases for J; bases not matched to a gene: 11. CDR1 and CDR2 from the germline V gene are LGHNT and FRNRAP. The CDR3 covers 14 residues. CDR3 protein: CASGLDLPPGQGTF. Here the CDR3 DNA reads TGTGCTAGTGGTTTGGATTTGCCCCCGGGACAGGGAACCTTC.

The rearrangement uses TRBV28 and TRBJ1-2, with a possible D match to TRBD1 (5 bases). Trimming took 3 bases from V and 2 from J, leaving 13 bases between them. CDR3 length equals 15 residues. The germline V gene has CDR1 MDHEN and CDR2 SYDVKM. This CDR3 is CASSLEQAGNYGYTF. The CDR3 nucleotides read TGTGCCAGCAGTTTGGAACAGGCGGGGAACTATGGCTACACCTTC.

This clone was found once. V gene TRBV7-9 combines with J gene TRBJ2-3, with D perhaps matching TRBD2 (6 bases). CDR3 length equals 17 residues. Germline V gene data show CDR1 as SEHNR and CDR2 as FQNEAQ (reference sequence). The V end was cut by 5 bases, the J end by 1 base, with 19 bases between. The CDR3 loop is CASSILHSGLRTDTQYF. The DNA of the CDR3 is TGTGCCAGCAGCATACTGCATTCGGGACTCCGCACAGATACGCAGTATTTT.

This chain connects TRBV6-5 to TRBJ2-7; no clear D gene. V dropped 2 bases and J dropped 3 bases, with 11 bases sitting between them. Germline V gene lookup returns CDR1 MNHEY and CDR2 SVGAGI. This CDR3 region has 14 residues. The CDR3 is CASSYGAVGYEQYF. The CDR3 DNA reads TGTGCCAGCAGTTACGGCGCGGTTGGCTACGAGCAGTACTTC.

For the CDR3, the DNA is TGTGCCAGCGGGACGTTAATAGACGGCTACACCTTC. Protein product: CASGTLIDGYTF. The chain couples TRBV2 to TRBJ1-2; possible D gene TRBD1, 5 bases. The germline CDR1 and CDR2 sequences are SNHLY and FYNNEI. V was clipped by 8 bases and J by 8 bases, with 15 bases between them. CDR3 length: 12 residues.

V usage is TRBV28 and J usage is TRBJ1-5, with TRBD1 identical over 8 bases. The V gene end was trimmed by 6 bases and the J gene end by 3 bases; junction bases not matched to a gene: 4. CDR3 length: 14 residues. Germline V CDR1 and CDR2: MDHEN, SYDVKM. CDR3 DNA sequence: TGTGCCAGCAGAGGACAGGGCAACAATCAGCCCCAGCATTTT. Protein: CASRGQGNNQPQHF.

This chain connects TRBV4-1 to TRBJ2-7, with D maybe TRBD2 (6 bases). Per the germline V gene, CDR1 is MGHRA and CDR2 is YSYEKL. This CDR3 has 11 residues. Trimming removed 6 bases from V and 4 bases from J, with 7 bases in between. CDR3 sequence: CASRSGYEQYF. DNA of the CDR3: TGCGCCAGCAGGAGCGGGTACGAGCAGTACTTC.

This chain connects TRBV29-1 to TRBJ2-1; unclear D gene. Germline V CDR1 and CDR2: SQVTM, ANQGSEA. The V end lost 5 bases, the J end lost 10 bases, and 15 bases lay between the germline ends. The CDR3 totals 12 residues. The CDR3 spells CSVKMAVGEQFF. Here the CDR3 DNA reads TGCAGCGTTAAAATGGCAGTAGGGGAGCAGTTCTTC.

The rearrangement joins TRBV4-1 to TRBJ1-2, with D possibly matching TRBD1 (6 bases). This CDR3 contains 13 residues. Germline V gene lookup returns CDR1 MGHRA and CDR2 YSYEKL. V shed 3 bases and J shed 8 bases, with 13 bases lying between them. CDR3 sequence reads: CASSQQDSAGYTF. The DNA for the CDR3 is TGCGCCAGCAGCCAGCAGGACAGCGCAGGCTACACCTTC.